This passage covers 27 T cell receptor beta chains from one sample sequenced in a study of T cell repertoires in cytomegalovirus infection. TCRdb recomputed calls from the reads with MiXCR, one row per CDR3 protein. The profile shows about 920,000 distinct CDR3 sequences, about 33% of them singletons. These receptors lack a known antigen. The sample in question was cultured CD8+ T cells from PBMCs, obtained from culture after CMV antigen stimulation. The source is a human donor in good health (CMV status not recorded). Some clones in this sample may be carry-over from other donors' samples.

The chain recombines TRBV14 with TRBJ2-2; D might be TRBD2 (6 bases). The CDR3 is 15 amino acids. The germline V and J ends were trimmed by 1 base and 4 bases, with 10 bases remaining between them. From germline, CDR1 is SGHDN and CDR2 FVKESK. CDR3 in DNA: TGTGCCAGCAGCCAAGGGAGGGGTCGCACCGGGGAGCTGTTTTTT. Translating gives CASSQGRGRTGELFF.

This clonotype has at least ten counts. This chain connects TRBV6-1 to TRBJ2-5; 9 positions agree with TRBD1. The V and J ends lost 5 bases and 3 bases, in that order; junction bases with no gene match: 1. The CDR3 has 13 residues. Germline values: CDR1 MNHNS, CDR2 SASEGT. The CDR3 sequence: CASSWDREETQYF. CDR3 DNA sequence: TGTGCCAGCAGTTGGGACAGGGAAGAGACCCAGTACTTC.

This clonotype has only a few counts. The rearrangement uses TRBV15 and TRBJ1-2; D is unresolved. The germline CDR1 and CDR2 sequences are LNHNV and YYDKDF (reference sequence). This CDR3 has 15 amino acids. V shed 1 base and J shed 5 bases, with 14 bases lying between them. Here the CDR3 DNA reads TGTGCCACCAGCAGAGTGGGTAGGGAATTGTATGGCTACACCTTC. It yields the protein CATSRVGRELYGYTF.

There are many counts of this clonotype. The gene calls are TRBV7-3 and TRBJ2-5; D possibly matches TRBD1 or TRBD2 (5 bases each). The CDR3 runs 16 residues. CDR1 and CDR2 (germline): SGHTA, FQGTGA. V was cut by 1 base and J by 1 base, with 13 bases left in between. This CDR3 reads CASSLSIGTIQETQYF. CDR3 sequence (DNA): TGTGCCAGCAGCTTAAGTATAGGGACGATCCAAGAGACCCAGTACTTC.

This clonotype was counted a single time. Germline and junction disagree at one end, which may indicate a read error. The chain employs TRBV7-8 and TRBJ1-1, with D possibly being TRBD1 (5 bases). Germline V lookup: CDR1 SGHVS, CDR2 FQNEAQ. The CDR3 extends over 15 amino acids. CDR3 nucleotides: TGTACCAGCAGCTTAGGGAAGGGCGGGGGCACTGAAGCTTTCTTT. Its protein product is CTSSLGKGGGTEAFF.

This clonotype occurred many times. This rearrangement joins TRBV10-3 to TRBJ2-3; D is possibly TRBD2 (6 bases). In germline, CDR1 is ENHRY, CDR2 SYGVKD. V lost 7 bases, J lost 2 bases, and 16 bases lay in between. The CDR3 is made up of 15 amino acids. CDR3 amino acids: CAIKADGGLTDTQYF. CDR3 nucleotides: TGTGCCATCAAGGCCGACGGGGGACTCACAGATACGCAGTATTTT.

V is TRBV27 and J is TRBJ2-3; weak D call: TRBD2 (6 bases). This CDR3 contains 14 residues. Germline CDR1 reads MNHEY; CDR2 reads SMNVEV (reference sequence). V lost 11 bases and J 1 base, leaving 16 bases between the germline ends. CDR3 residues: CASPLRGRTDTQYF. The DNA for the CDR3 is TGTGCCTCCCCTCTGCGGGGACGCACAGATACGCAGTATTTT.

The chain employs TRBV6-1 and TRBJ2-7, with 9 bases fitting TRBD1. The trim removed 6 bases at V and 3 bases at J, leaving 3 bases unmatched. Germline CDR1 MNHNS, CDR2 SASEGT. This CDR3 spans 13 amino acids. CDR3 region: CASRDRGRYEQYV. The DNA for the CDR3 is TGTGCCAGCAGGGACAGGGGTCGCTACGAGCAGTACGTC.

CDR3 nucleotide sequence: TGCAGTGCCAAAGGGACTAGCGGGCCAAAAAGTGAGCAGTTCTTC. This codes for CSAKGTSGPKSEQFF. The chain couples TRBV20-1 to TRBJ2-1; TRBD2 matches 12 bases. The CDR3 has 15 amino acids. V shed 6 bases and J 9 bases; nucleotides not matched to a gene: 12. CDR1 is DFQATT, CDR2 SNEGSKA, per germline (reference sequence).

The gene calls are TRBV4-3 and TRBJ2-7; D possibly uses TRBD1 or TRBD2 (6 bases each). The CDR3 runs 13 residues. Looked up from germline, CDR1 is LGHNA and CDR2 is YSLEER. V lost 4 bases to trimming and J lost 4 bases, with 11 bases between them. CDR3 sequence (DNA): TGCGCCAGCAGCCCGGGGGCTCTGTACGAGCAGTACTTC. This codes for CASSPGALYEQYF.

This clonotype was observed a handful of times. The chain has TRBV7-9 and TRBJ1-1; D may be TRBD1 (5 bases). The germline CDR1 and CDR2 sequences are SEHNR and FQNEAQ (reference sequence). The CDR3 length is 13 residues. The V gene lost 5 bases and the J gene lost 4 bases, with 11 bases spanning the gap. CDR3 DNA: TGTGCCAGCAGCCCGCCGCAGGGCACTGAAGCTTTCTTT. Translated: CASSPPQGTEAFF. The whole variable domain, remainder taken from reference TRBV7-9 and TRBJ1-1, is DTGVSQNPRHKITKRGQNVTFRCDPISEHNRLYWYRQTLGQGPEFLTYFQNEAQLEKSRLLSDRFSAERPKGSFSTLEIQRTEQGDSAMYLCASSPPQGTEAFFGQGTRLTVV.

The CDR3 bases are TGTGCCACCCTTCGGGTATTGGCGGGCCCGGAGACCCAGTACTTC. Translation: CATLRVLAGPETQYF. The chain has TRBV12-3 or TRBV12-4 and TRBJ2-5, with D possibly matching TRBD2 (5 bases). The V end lost 10 bases, the J end lost 5 bases, and 23 bases lay between the germline ends. The CDR3 runs to 15 residues.

The J gene is TRBJ1-2, the V gene TRBV7-9; possible D gene TRBD1, 5 bases. CDR1 SEHNR and CDR2 FQNEAQ come from the germline V gene (reference sequence). The CDR3 runs to 14 residues. V lost 6 bases, J lost 4 bases, and 15 bases lay in between. This CDR3 reads CASRSGDLSYGYTF. CDR3 in DNA: TGTGCCAGCAGATCGGGGGACTTATCCTATGGCTACACCTTC.

The chain couples TRBV6-1 to TRBJ2-7; perhaps TRBD2 as D (6 bases). In germline, CDR1 is MNHNS, CDR2 SASEGT. Between the trimmed V and J ends, which lost 6 bases and 4 bases, there was a span of 19 bases. This CDR3 is 15 amino acids long. The CDR3 reads CASSPRGYGLYEQYV. Here the CDR3 DNA reads TGTGCCAGCAGCCCCCGGGGGTACGGCCTTTACGAGCAGTACGTC.

The gene calls are TRBV12-3 or TRBV12-4 and TRBJ2-3, with a possible D match to TRBD1 (5 bases). V lost 1 base, J lost 2 bases, and 10 bases lay in between. The CDR3 is 15 residues long. In DNA, the CDR3 is TGTGCCAGCAGTTTAGTCCTACAGGACACAGATACGCAGTATTTT. Translating it yields CASSLVLQDTDTQYF.

This clonotype was seen only a few times. The chain uses TRBV20-1 and TRBJ2-7; a weak D match, TRBD1 (6 bases). The CDR3 runs 13 residues. The V and J ends lost 1 base and 3 bases respectively, with 10 bases between them. Germline V gene sequence: CDR1 DFQATT, CDR2 SNEGSKA (reference sequence). The CDR3 coding sequence is TGCAGTGCTAGAGTCCTGGACAGCTACGAGCAGTACTTC. The encoded protein is CSARVLDSYEQYF.

The DNA for the CDR3 is TGTGCCAGTAGTCTGGGACAGGGGTGGATTAGGAGCAATCAGCCCCAGCATTTT. Translating it yields CASSLGQGWIRSNQPQHF. V gene TRBV19 combines with J gene TRBJ1-5, with 10 nucleotides matching TRBD1. The CDR3 covers 18 residues. Trimming cost V 5 bases and J 1 base; bases outside gene matches: 11. CDR1 and CDR2 (germline): LNHDA, SQIVND (reference sequence).

This rearrangement joins TRBV24-1 to TRBJ2-1, with 7 positions matching TRBD1. With 3 bases clipped from V and 3 bases from J, the junction kept 7 bases outside the gene matches. The length of the CDR3 is 16 residues. CDR1 KGHDR and CDR2 SFDVKD come from the germline V gene. The CDR3 sequence: CATSDTAGTDYNEQFF. Here the CDR3 DNA reads TGTGCCACCAGTGATACGGCCGGGACAGACTACAATGAGCAGTTCTTC.

This clonotype has only a few counts. CDR3 nucleotide sequence: TGCGCCAGCAGCCAAGAGGTGACACGTGGCCAGCCCCAGCATTTT. It translates to CASSQEVTRGQPQHF. The chain couples TRBV4-1 to TRBJ1-5; D ambiguous. V was pared by 0 bases and J by 7 bases, with 13 bases between. CDR3 length: 15 amino acids. CDR1 and CDR2 (germline): MGHRA, YSYEKL.

This clonotype was recorded a few times. This chain joins TRBV7-9 and TRBJ2-2; D could derive from TRBD1 or TRBD2 (5 bases each). Germline V lookup: CDR1 SEHNR, CDR2 FQNEAQ (reference sequence). Between the trimmed V and J ends, which lost 5 bases and 6 bases, there was a span of 16 bases. This CDR3 is built from 15 residues. CDR3 bases: TGTGCCAGCAGCGGGACGCCGGGGCGCCCCGGGGAGCTGTTTTTT. Residues: CASSGTPGRPGELFF.

This chain's CDR3 is CASTYGILSTDTQYF. The CDR3, as DNA: TGTGCCAGCACCTACGGGATCCTAAGCACAGATACGCAGTATTTT. V is TRBV6-2 or TRBV6-3 and J is TRBJ2-3, with D perhaps TRBD2 (5 bases). V was clipped by 7 bases and J by 0 bases, with 14 bases between them. Germline V gene data show CDR1 as MNHEY and CDR2 as SVGEGT. The CDR3 has 15 residues.

The chain combines TRBV6-8 with TRBJ1-5, with D uncertain. The germline CDR1 and CDR2 sequences are MNHGY and SAAAGT. This CDR3 is built from 13 residues. V shed 4 bases and J shed 9 bases, with 13 bases lying between them. The CDR3 is CASSLDCDGPQHF. Here the CDR3 DNA reads TGTGCCAGCAGTTTAGACTGCGACGGGCCCCAGCATTTT.

This clonotype was detected only a few times. V and J are TRBV7-2 and TRBJ2-7; 10 nucleotides match TRBD2. The trim removed 3 bases at V and 2 bases at J, leaving 7 bases unmatched. The germline CDR1 and CDR2 sequences are SGHTA and FQGNSA. The CDR3 covers 16 residues. CDR3 region: CASSFLELAGTYEQYF. In DNA form, the CDR3 reads TGTGCCAGCAGCTTCCTGGAACTAGCGGGGACCTACGAGCAGTACTTC.

The chain joins TRBV20-1 to TRBJ2-1; TRBD2 might be the D (6 bases). This CDR3 contains 14 residues. Germline CDR1 reads DFQATT; CDR2 reads SNEGSKA (reference sequence). Trimming removed 3 bases from V and 7 bases from J, with 16 bases in between. The CDR3, as DNA: TGCAGTGCTAGTAGTGCTGCGGGGCTGAATGAGCAGTTCTTC. Translation gives CSASSAAGLNEQFF.

The chain links TRBV9 to TRBJ2-6; D gene ambiguous. This CDR3 comprises 17 residues. Trimming took off 1 base at V and 2 bases at J, with 13 bases between the two ends. Germline lookup yields CDR1 SGDLS and CDR2 YYNGEE. The CDR3, as DNA: TGTGCCAGCAGCGTAAGCCAGGATAGTACTGGGGCCAACGTCCTGACTTTC. Translation gives CASSVSQDSTGANVLTF.

The chain joins TRBV29-1 to TRBJ2-1, with D unresolved. From germline, CDR1 is SQVTM and CDR2 ANQGSEA. This CDR3 is 14 amino acids long. V was cut by 4 bases and J by 1 base, with 11 bases left in between. Here the CDR3 DNA reads TGCAGCGTTGCACAGTTACAGTCCTACAATGAGCAGTTCTTC. It codes for CSVAQLQSYNEQFF.

This clonotype came up a few times. The chain joins TRBV27 to TRBJ2-3; unclear D gene. This CDR3 has 14 amino acids. V was clipped by 5 bases and J by 4 bases, with 13 bases between them. Germline assignment: CDR1 MNHEY and CDR2 SMNVEV (reference sequence). CDR3 amino acids: CASSLSIIPDTQYF. In DNA, the CDR3 is TGTGCCAGCAGTCTTTCGATAATTCCAGATACGCAGTATTTT.